These T cell receptor beta chains were read from a single sample in a study of blood T cells in healthy people across ages. In TCRdb, the 5' RACE reads were re-called with MiXCR into one record per CDR3 protein. The sample has under 1 million distinct CDR3 sequences; roughly 44% are singletons. Sequenced input: blood. The receptors were gathered from a man in his fifties or sixties in good health. Each CDR3 is given with its conserved first and last residue. The D gene is left open where the match is weak. Rows give clone size only sometimes, using once, few, many, or a class for an expanded clone.

cdr3_aa | cdr3_nt | clone_size | d_call | j_call | v_call
CASSTGTSGYNEQFF | TGTGCCAGCAGCACCGGGACTAGCGGGTACAATGAGCAGTTCTTC | - | TRBD2 | TRBJ2-1 | TRBV27
CASSLDGRGKNTEAFF | TGTGCCAGCAGCTTAGATGGGAGAGGCAAGAACACTGAAGCTTTCTTT | few | - | TRBJ1-1 | TRBV7-2
CASSLRTSGLYNEQFF | TGTGCCAGCAGTCTTCGGACTAGCGGGTTATACAATGAGCAGTTCTTC | - | TRBD2 | TRBJ2-1 | TRBV12-3/TRBV12-4
CAISSTEADTQYF | TGTGCCATCAGTAGTACGGAGGCAGATACGCAGTATTTT | - | - | TRBJ2-3 | TRBV10-3
CASAEVSNQPQHF | TGTGCCAGCGCAGAGGTTAGCAATCAGCCCCAGCATTTT | once | - | TRBJ1-5 | TRBV6-2/TRBV6-3
CATSRDLRQGPPETQYF | TGTGCCACCAGCAGAGACCTCCGCCAGGGGCCACCAGAGACCCAGTACTTC | - | - | TRBJ2-5 | TRBV15
CDSSFGAGRNKNIQYF | TGTGACAGCAGCTTTGGGGCCGGGCGTAACAAAAACATTCAGTACTTC | - | - | TRBJ2-4 | TRBV5-6
CASSPRDIGYNEQFF | TGTGCCAGCTCACCAAGGGACATCGGCTACAATGAGCAGTTCTTC | - | - | TRBJ2-1 | TRBV18
CASSNSGATDTQYF | TGTGCCAGCAGTAATAGCGGGGCCACAGATACGCAGTATTTT | few | TRBD2 | TRBJ2-3 | TRBV6-2/TRBV6-3
CSVTKTNSEAFF | TGCAGCGTTACGAAGACCAACAGTGAAGCTTTCTTT | few | - | TRBJ1-1 | TRBV29-1
CASRPPRGSSYNEQFF | TGTGCCAGCAGACCCCCCCGGGGGAGCTCCTACAATGAGCAGTTCTTC | - | - | TRBJ2-1 | TRBV6-6
CATSDTRDSPNYGYTF | TGTGCCACCAGTGATACCCGGGACAGCCCTAACTATGGCTACACCTTC | few | TRBD1 | TRBJ1-2 | TRBV24-1
CASSQDVQGASRGCTF | TGCGCCAGCAGCCAAGATGTACAGGGGGCCTCCAGAGGCTGCACCTTC | - | TRBD1 | TRBJ1-2 | TRBV4-3
CASSLNPRRRNTEAFF | TGTGCCAGCAGCTTAAATCCGCGGCGCCGGAACACTGAAGCTTTCTTT | - | - | TRBJ1-1 | TRBV7-2
CSVEDGRGDYGYTF | TGCAGCGTTGAAGACGGGAGGGGAGACTATGGCTACACCTTC | - | - | TRBJ1-2 | TRBV29-1
CSVGQGSISYEQYF | TGCAGCGTTGGACAGGGCAGTATCAGCTACGAGCAGTACTTC | few | TRBD1 | TRBJ2-7 | TRBV29-1
CASSIDGLPLDTQYF | TGCGCCAGCAGCATAGACGGCTTGCCGTTGGATACGCAGTATTTT | few | - | TRBJ2-3 | TRBV5-1
CAWGLMHSTDTQYF | TGTGCCTGGGGCCTGATGCACAGCACAGATACGCAGTATTTT | few | - | TRBJ2-3 | TRBV30
CASSSLGGEETQYF | TGTGCCAGCAGCTCCCTTGGGGGGGAAGAGACCCAGTACTTC | few | TRBD2 | TRBJ2-5 | TRBV7-8
CSVLSTTYEQYF | TGCAGCGTTCTTTCGACGACTTACGAGCAGTACTTC | many | - | TRBJ2-7 | TRBV29-1
CASSALTITYEQYF | TGTGCCAGCAGCGCCCTAACCATAACCTACGAGCAGTACTTC | - | - | TRBJ2-7 | TRBV6-6
CASSLHWLSNQPQHF | TGTGCCAGCAGCTTGCACTGGCTTAGCAATCAGCCCCAGCATTTT | few | - | TRBJ1-5 | TRBV7-8
CASNPDRAGNTIYF | TGTGCCAGCAATCCCGACAGGGCTGGAAACACCATATATTTT | - | TRBD1 | TRBJ1-3 | TRBV6-6
CASSHGRGVSNQPQHF | TGTGCCAGCAGCCACGGAAGGGGAGTTAGCAATCAGCCCCAGCATTTT | - | - | TRBJ1-5 | TRBV4-2
CASSYIRTGGNQPQHF | TGTGCCAGCAGCTACATTCGGACAGGGGGGAATCAGCCCCAGCATTTT | few | TRBD1 | TRBJ1-5 | TRBV12-3/TRBV12-4
CASSGRTGQETQYF | TGTGCCAGCAGCGGACGGACAGGACAAGAGACCCAGTACTTC | many | TRBD1 | TRBJ2-5 | TRBV7-2
CSARGSSGKEGQYF | TGCAGTGCTAGAGGGTCTAGCGGGAAGGAGGGGCAGTACTTC | - | TRBD2 | TRBJ2-5 | TRBV20-1
CAISRDRGEQFF | TGTGCCATCAGTAGAGACAGGGGTGAGCAGTTCTTC | - | TRBD1 | TRBJ2-1 | TRBV10-3
CATSGEGIGTYGYTF | TGTGCCACCAGCGGGGAGGGGATCGGTACCTATGGCTACACCTTC | few | - | TRBJ1-2 | TRBV15
CASSLAGSNTEAFF | TGTGCCAGCAGTTTAGCAGGGTCGAACACTGAAGCTTTCTTT | - | - | TRBJ1-1 | TRBV6-2/TRBV6-3
CASSPGTGVRETQYF | TGTGCCAGCAGCCCTGGGACAGGGGTCCGCGAGACCCAGTACTTC | - | TRBD1 | TRBJ2-5 | TRBV12-3/TRBV12-4
CASSQGQGVFGYTF | TGCGCCAGCAGCCAGGGACAGGGGGTCTTTGGCTACACCTTC | - | TRBD1 | TRBJ1-2 | TRBV5-1
CASSLEVGDEQYF | TGTGCCAGCAGCTTAGAGGTGGGAGATGAGCAGTACTTC | medium-sized | - | TRBJ2-7 | TRBV11-2
CASSLGLVRAEQFF | TGTGCCAGCAGTTTGGGACTGGTAAGGGCTGAGCAGTTCTTC | few | - | TRBJ2-1 | TRBV28
CASSRLNRNTEAFF | TGTGCCAGCAGCCGGCTGAATAGGAACACTGAAGCTTTCTTT | - | - | TRBJ1-1 | TRBV7-9
CASSALSRDTQYF | TGTGCCAGCAGCGCCTTGTCGAGGGATACGCAGTATTTT | - | - | TRBJ2-3 | TRBV12-3/TRBV12-4
CSARKAGTLDEQYF | TGCAGTGCTAGAAAAGCGGGTACCCTGGACGAGCAGTACTTC | - | - | TRBJ2-7 | TRBV20-1
CSARDRDHAWGTQYF | TGCAGTGCTAGAGATCGGGACCACGCTTGGGGTACGCAGTATTTT | - | - | TRBJ2-3 | TRBV20-1
CASSLKGSDNQPQHF | TGTGCCAGCAGCTTAAAGGGCAGTGACAATCAGCCCCAGCATTTT | - | - | TRBJ1-5 | TRBV7-2
CASSPRAVGNSPLHF | TGTGCCAGCAGCCCCCGGGCAGTCGGAAATTCACCCCTCCACTTT | few | - | TRBJ1-6 | TRBV9
CATSEVSGGRETQYF | TGTGCCACCAGTGAAGTAAGCGGGGGTCGAGAGACCCAGTACTTC | - | TRBD2 | TRBJ2-5 | TRBV24-1
CASTLGLALQETQYF | TGTGCCAGCACCCTGGGACTAGCGCTCCAAGAGACCCAGTACTTC | - | TRBD2 | TRBJ2-5 | TRBV7-9
CASSLVAGNNEQYF | TGCGCCAGCAGCTTGGTGGCAGGGAATAACGAGCAGTACTTC | - | - | TRBJ2-7 | TRBV5-1
CASSLLQGIYGYTF | TGTGCCAGCAGCTTACTTCAAGGGATTTATGGCTACACCTTC | few | - | TRBJ1-2 | TRBV7-3
CASMVSAGSSYEQYF | TGCGCCAGCATGGTATCGGCTGGGAGCTCCTACGAGCAGTACTTC | many | - | TRBJ2-7 | TRBV5-1
CASSVGAATLYTDTQYF | TGTGCCAGCAGCGTAGGGGCTGCGACTTTGTACACAGATACGCAGTATTTT | few | - | TRBJ2-3 | TRBV9
CASRKAPEYNEQYF | TGTGCCAGCAGGAAGGCCCCGGAGTACAATGAGCAGTACTTC | once | - | TRBJ2-7 | TRBV6-2/TRBV6-3
CASSSTVYYGYTF | TGTGCCAGCAGCTCGACAGTTTACTATGGCTACACCTTC | few | - | TRBJ1-2 | TRBV7-9
CASSSSRGDEQFF | TGTGCCAGCAGCTCTTCTAGGGGGGATGAGCAGTTCTTC | many | - | TRBJ2-1 | TRBV7-2
CASSGRTRVDYEQYF | TGTGCCAGCAGCGGCCGGACGCGTGTAGACTACGAGCAGTACTTC | once | - | TRBJ2-7 | TRBV5-6
CASSTRQGVNQSQHF | TGTGCCAGCAGTACCCGACAGGGGGTAAACCAGTCCCAGCATTTT | - | TRBD1 | TRBJ1-5 | TRBV12-3/TRBV12-4
CACSEMGTDTQYF | TGTGCCTGCAGCGAGATGGGCACAGATACGCAGTATTTT | - | - | TRBJ2-3 | TRBV9
CASSSLAGKNEQYF | TGTGCCAGCAGCTCCCTAGCGGGGAAAAACGAGCAGTACTTC | - | TRBD2 | TRBJ2-7 | TRBV7-2